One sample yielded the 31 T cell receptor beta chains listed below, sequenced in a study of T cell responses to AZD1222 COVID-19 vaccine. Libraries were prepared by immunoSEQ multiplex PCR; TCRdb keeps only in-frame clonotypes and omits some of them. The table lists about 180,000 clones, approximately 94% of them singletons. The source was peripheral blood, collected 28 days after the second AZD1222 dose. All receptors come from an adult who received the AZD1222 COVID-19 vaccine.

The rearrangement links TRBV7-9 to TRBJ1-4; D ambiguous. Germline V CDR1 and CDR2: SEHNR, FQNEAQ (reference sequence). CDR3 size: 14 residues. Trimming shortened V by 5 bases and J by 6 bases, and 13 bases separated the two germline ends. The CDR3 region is CASSNWPWDEKLFF. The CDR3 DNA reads TGTGCCAGCAGCAACTGGCCCTGGGATGAAAAACTGTTTTTT.

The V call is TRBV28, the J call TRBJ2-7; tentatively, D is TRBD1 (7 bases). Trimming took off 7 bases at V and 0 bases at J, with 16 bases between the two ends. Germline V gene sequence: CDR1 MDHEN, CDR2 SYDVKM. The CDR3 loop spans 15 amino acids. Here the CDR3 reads CASTQGGHPSYEQYF. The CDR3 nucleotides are TGTGCCAGCACCCAGGGGGGTCACCCCTCCTACGAGCAGTACTTC.

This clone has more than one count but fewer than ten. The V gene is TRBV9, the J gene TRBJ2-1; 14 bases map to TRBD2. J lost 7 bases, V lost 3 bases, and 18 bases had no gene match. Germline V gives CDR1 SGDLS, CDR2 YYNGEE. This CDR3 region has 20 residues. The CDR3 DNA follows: TGTGCCAGCAGCGACAACCCCGGGACTAGCGGGAGTGATATCATAAATGAGCAGTTCTTC. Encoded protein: CASSDNPGTSGSDIINEQFF.

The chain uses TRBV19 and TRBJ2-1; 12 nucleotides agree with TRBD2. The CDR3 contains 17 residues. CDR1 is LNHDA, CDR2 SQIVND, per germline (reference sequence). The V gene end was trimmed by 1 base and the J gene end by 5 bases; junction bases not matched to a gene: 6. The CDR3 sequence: CASSIVHLAGGNNEQFF. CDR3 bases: TGTGCCAGTAGTATAGTGCACCTAGCGGGAGGGAACAATGAGCAGTTCTTC.

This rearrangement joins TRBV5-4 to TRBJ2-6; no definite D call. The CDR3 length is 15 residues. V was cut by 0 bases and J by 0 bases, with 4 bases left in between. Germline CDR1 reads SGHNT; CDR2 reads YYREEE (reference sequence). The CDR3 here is CASSLDSSGANVLTF. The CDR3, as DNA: TGTGCCAGCAGCTTGGACAGCTCTGGGGCCAACGTCCTGACTTTC.

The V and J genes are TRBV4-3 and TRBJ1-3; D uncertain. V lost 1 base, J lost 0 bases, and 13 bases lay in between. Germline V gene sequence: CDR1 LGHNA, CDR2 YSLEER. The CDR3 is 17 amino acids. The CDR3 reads CASSQVAISSSGNTIYF. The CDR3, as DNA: TGCGCCAGCAGCCAAGTTGCCATATCCTCCTCTGGAAACACCATATATTTT.

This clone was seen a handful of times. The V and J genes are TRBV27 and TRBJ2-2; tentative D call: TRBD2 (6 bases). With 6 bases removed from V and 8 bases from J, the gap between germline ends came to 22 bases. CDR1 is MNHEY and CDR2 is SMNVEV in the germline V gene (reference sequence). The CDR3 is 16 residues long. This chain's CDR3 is CASSPGGVWRVGELFF. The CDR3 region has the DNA TGTGCCAGCAGCCCTGGAGGGGTTTGGAGAGTAGGGGAGCTGTTTTTT.

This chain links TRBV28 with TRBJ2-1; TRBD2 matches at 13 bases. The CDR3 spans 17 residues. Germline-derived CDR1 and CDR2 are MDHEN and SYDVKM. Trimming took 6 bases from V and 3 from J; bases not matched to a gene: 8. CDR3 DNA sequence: TGTGCCAGCAGGACCGGACTAGCGGGAGACGGCTACAATGAGCAGTTCTTC. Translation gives CASRTGLAGDGYNEQFF.

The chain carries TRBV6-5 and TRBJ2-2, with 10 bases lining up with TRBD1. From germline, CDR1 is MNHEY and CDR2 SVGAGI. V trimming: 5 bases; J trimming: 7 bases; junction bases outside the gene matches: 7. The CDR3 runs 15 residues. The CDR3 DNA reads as TGTGCCAGCAGTCCACGACAGGGGGCGGGCGGGGAGCTGTTTTTT. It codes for CASSPRQGAGGELFF.

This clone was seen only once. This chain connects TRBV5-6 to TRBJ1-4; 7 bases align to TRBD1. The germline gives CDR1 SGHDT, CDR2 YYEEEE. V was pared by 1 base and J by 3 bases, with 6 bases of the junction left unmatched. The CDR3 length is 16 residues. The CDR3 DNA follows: TGTGCCAGCAGCTTGCTCCCGGGACAGCCTAATGAAAAACTGTTTTTT. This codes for CASSLLPGQPNEKLFF.

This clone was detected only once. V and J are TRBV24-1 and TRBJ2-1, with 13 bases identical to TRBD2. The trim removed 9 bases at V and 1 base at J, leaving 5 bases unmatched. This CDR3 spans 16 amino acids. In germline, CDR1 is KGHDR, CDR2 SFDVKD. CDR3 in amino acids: CATGTSGKGSYNEQFF. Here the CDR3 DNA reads TGTGCCACCGGGACTAGCGGGAAGGGGTCCTACAATGAGCAGTTCTTC.

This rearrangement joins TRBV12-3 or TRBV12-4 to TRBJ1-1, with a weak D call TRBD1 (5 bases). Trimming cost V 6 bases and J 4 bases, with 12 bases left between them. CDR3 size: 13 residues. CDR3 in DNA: TGTGCCAGCAGGAGCAGGGTGACCACTGAAGCTTTCTTT. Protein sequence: CASRSRVTTEAFF.

CDR3 sequence (DNA): TGTGCCAGCAGACAGCGTAGCGGGGGGAATCAGCCCCAGCATTTT. The encoded protein is CASRQRSGGNQPQHF. The V and J genes are TRBV6-5 and TRBJ1-5; D perhaps matches TRBD1 (5 bases). Germline CDR1 and CDR2: MNHEY and SVGAGI. The CDR3 sequence is 15 residues long. Deletions cut 6 bases from V and 4 bases from J, with 16 bases between.

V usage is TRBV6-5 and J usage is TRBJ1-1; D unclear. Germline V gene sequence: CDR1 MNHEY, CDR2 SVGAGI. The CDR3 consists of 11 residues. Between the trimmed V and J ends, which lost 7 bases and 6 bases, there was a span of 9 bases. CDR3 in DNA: TGTGCCAGCATAGTAAGAGCTGAAGCTTTCTTT. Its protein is CASIVRAEAFF.

CDR3 in DNA: TGTGCCAGCAGTATAGGAGGGGAGAACACTGAAGCTTTCTTT. Translation gives CASSIGGENTEAFF. The V gene is TRBV6-4, the J gene TRBJ1-1; a possible D gene is TRBD1 (5 bases). V lost 5 bases and J 1 base, leaving 11 bases between the germline ends. The CDR3 is 14 residues long. In germline, CDR1 is MRHNA, CDR2 SNTAGT.

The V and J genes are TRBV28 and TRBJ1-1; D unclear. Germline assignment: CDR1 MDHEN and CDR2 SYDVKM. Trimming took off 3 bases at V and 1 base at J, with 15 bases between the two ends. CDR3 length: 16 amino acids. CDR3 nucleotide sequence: TGTGCCAGCAGTTTTATACAGATACTTTCGAACACTGAAGCTTTCTTT. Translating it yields CASSFIQILSNTEAFF.

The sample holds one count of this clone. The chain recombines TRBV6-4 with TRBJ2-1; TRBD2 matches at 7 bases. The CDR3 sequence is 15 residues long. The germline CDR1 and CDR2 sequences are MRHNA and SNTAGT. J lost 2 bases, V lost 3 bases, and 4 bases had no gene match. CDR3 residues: CASSENSGTYNEQFF. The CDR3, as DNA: TGTGCCAGCAGTGAGAACAGCGGGACCTACAATGAGCAGTTCTTC.

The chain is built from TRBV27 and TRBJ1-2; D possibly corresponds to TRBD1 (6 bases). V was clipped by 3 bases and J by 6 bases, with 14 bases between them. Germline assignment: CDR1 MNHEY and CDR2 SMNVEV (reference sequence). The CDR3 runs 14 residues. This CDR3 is CASSLSGGPDGYTF. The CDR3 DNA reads TGTGCCAGCAGTTTGTCTGGGGGGCCTGATGGCTACACCTTC.

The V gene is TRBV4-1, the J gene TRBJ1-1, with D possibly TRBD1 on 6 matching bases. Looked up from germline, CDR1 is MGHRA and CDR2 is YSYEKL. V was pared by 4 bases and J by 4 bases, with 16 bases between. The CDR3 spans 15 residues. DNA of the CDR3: TGCGCCAGCAGCCTACAGGGACTAGTAGGCACTGAAGCTTTCTTT. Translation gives CASSLQGLVGTEAFF.

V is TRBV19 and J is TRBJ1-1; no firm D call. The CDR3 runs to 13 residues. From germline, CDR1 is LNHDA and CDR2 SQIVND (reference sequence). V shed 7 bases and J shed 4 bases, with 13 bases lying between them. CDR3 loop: CASTSTRSTEAFF. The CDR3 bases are TGTGCCAGTACCTCAACCCGATCCACTGAAGCTTTCTTT.

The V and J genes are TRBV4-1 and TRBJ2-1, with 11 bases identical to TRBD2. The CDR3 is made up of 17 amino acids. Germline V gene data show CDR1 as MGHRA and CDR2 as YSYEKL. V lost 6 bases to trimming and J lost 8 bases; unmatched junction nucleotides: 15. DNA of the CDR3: TGCGCCAGCAGACCTCTTAATCCTAGCGGGAGGAGCTATGAGCAGTTCTTC. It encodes CASRPLNPSGRSYEQFF.

CDR3 nucleotide sequence: TGTGCCAGCAGGGGCGGGACAGGCCCAAATCAGCCCCAGCATTTT. Its translation is CASRGGTGPNQPQHF. The rearrangement links TRBV25-1 to TRBJ1-5, with TRBD1 matching 8 bases. The germline V gene has CDR1 MGHDK and CDR2 SYGVNS. The CDR3 length is 15 residues. Germline trimming cut 6 bases from V and 4 bases from J; bases unmatched to any gene: 8.

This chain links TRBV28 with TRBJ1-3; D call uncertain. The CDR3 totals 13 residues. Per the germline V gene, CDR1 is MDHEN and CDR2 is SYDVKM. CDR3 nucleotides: TGTGCAGCAGCCTCTGGCTCTGGAAACACCATATATTTT. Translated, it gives CAAASGSGNTIYF.

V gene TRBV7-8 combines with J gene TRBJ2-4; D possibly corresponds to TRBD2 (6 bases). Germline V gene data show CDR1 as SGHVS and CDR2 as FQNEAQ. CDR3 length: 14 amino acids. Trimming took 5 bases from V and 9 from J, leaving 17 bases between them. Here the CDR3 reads CASSGGEGVTIQYF. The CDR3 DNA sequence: TGTGCCAGCAGCGGCGGGGAAGGGGTCACCATTCAGTACTTC.

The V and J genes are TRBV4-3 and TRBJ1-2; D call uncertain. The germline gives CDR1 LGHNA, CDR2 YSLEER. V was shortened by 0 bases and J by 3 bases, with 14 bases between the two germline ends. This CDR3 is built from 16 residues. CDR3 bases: TGCGCCAGCAGCCAAGATTGGCAACGGACCTACTATGGCTACACCTTC. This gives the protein CASSQDWQRTYYGYTF.

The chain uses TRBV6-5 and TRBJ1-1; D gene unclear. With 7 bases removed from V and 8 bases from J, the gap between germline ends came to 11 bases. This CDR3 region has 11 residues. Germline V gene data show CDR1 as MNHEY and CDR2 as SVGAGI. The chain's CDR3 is CASTRGVEAFF. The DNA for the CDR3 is TGTGCCAGCACCAGAGGCGTAGAAGCTTTCTTT.

Here the CDR3 DNA reads TGTGCCAGCAGTGCGGCAGCAGGTAATAGCAATCAGCCCCAGCATTTT. This codes for CASSAAAGNSNQPQHF. This rearrangement joins TRBV6-1 to TRBJ1-5; no firm D call. The CDR3 has 16 residues. Looked up from germline, CDR1 is MNHNS and CDR2 is SASEGT. The ends were cut back, 4 bases at V and 0 bases at J, with 13 bases in the middle.

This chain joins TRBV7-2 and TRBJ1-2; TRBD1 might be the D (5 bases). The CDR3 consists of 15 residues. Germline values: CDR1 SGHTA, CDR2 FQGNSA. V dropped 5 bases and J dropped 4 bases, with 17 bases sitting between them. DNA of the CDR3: TGTGCCAGCAGCCTCCAGGGACTAAATCTCTATGGCTACACCTTC. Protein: CASSLQGLNLYGYTF.

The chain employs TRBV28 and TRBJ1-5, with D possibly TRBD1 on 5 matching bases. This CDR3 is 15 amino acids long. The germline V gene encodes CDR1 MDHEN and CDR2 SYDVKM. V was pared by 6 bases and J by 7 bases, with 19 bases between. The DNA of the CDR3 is TGTGCCAGCAGACCTCAAATAGGGGTGGGGCAGCCCCAGCATTTT. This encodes CASRPQIGVGQPQHF.

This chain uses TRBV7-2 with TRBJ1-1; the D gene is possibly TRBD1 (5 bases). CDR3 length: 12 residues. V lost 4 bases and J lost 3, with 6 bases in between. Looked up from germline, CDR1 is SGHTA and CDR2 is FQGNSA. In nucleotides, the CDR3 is TGTGCCAGCAGCTGGGGGGACACTGAAGCTTTCTTT. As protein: CASSWGDTEAFF.

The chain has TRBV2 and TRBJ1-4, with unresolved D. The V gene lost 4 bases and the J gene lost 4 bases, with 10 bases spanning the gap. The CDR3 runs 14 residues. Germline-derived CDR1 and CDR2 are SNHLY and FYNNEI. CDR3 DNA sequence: TGTGCCAGCAGTGCTCGGCAGGATAATGAAAAACTGTTTTTT. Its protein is CASSARQDNEKLFF.